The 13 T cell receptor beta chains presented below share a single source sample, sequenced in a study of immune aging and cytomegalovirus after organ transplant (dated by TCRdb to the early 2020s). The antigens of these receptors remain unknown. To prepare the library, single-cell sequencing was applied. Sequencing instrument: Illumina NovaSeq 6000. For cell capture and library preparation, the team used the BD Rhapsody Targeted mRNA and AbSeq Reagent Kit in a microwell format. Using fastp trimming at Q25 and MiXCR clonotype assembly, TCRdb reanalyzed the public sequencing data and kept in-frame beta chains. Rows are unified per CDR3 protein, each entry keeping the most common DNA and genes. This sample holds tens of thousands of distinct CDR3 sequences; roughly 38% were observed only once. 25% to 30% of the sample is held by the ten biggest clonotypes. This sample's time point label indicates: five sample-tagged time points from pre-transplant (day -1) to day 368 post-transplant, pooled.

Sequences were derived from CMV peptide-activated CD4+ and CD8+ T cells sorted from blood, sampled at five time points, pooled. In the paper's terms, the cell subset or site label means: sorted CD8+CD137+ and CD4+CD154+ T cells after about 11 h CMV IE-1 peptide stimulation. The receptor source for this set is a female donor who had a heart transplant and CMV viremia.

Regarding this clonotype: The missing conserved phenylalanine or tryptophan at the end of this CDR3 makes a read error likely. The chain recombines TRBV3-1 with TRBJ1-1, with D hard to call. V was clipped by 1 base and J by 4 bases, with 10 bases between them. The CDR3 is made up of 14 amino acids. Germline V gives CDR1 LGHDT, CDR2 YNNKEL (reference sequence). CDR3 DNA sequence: TGTGCCAGCAGCCAAGCGGAGGCGAGCACTGAAGCTTTCTCT. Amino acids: CASSQAEASTEAFS.

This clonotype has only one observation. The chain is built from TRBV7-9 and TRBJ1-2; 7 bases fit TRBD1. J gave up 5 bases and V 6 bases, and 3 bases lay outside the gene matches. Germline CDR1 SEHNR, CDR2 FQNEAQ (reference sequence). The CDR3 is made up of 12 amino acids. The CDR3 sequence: CASSPGGYGYTF. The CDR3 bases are TGTGCCAGCAGTCCAGGGGGGTATGGCTACACCTTC.

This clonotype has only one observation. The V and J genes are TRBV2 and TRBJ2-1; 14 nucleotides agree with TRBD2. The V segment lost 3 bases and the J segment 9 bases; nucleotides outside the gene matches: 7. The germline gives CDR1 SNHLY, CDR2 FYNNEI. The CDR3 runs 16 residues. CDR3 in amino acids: CASSEGLAGEGSEQFF. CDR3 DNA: TGTGCCAGCAGTGAGGGACTAGCGGGAGAAGGTAGTGAGCAGTTCTTC.

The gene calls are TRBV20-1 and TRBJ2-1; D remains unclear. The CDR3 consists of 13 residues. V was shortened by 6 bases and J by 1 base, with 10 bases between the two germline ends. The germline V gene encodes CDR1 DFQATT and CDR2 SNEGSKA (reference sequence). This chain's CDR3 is CSATKRSYNEQFF. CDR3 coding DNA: TGCAGTGCCACGAAGAGATCCTACAATGAGCAGTTCTTC.

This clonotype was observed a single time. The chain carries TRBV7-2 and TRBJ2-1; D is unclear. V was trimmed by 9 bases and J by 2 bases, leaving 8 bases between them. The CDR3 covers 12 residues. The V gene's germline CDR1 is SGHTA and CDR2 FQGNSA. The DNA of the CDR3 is TGTGCCAGTACGTCCACCTACAATGAGCAGTTCTTC. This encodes CASTSTYNEQFF. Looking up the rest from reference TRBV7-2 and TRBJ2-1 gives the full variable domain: GAGVSQSPSNKVTEKGKDVELRCDPISGHTALYWYRQSLGQGLEFLIYFQGNSAPDKSGLPSDRFSAERTGGSVSTLTIQRTQQEDSAVYLCASTSTYNEQFFGPGTRLTVL.

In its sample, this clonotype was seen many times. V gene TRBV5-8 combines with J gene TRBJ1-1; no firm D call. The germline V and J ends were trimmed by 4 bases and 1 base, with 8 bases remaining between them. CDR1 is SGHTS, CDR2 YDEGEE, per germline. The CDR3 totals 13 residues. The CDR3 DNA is TGTGCCAGCAGCCCGGGTCCGAACACTGAAGCTTTCTTT. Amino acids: CASSPGPNTEAFF. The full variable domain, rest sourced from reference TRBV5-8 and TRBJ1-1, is EAGVTQSPTHLIKTRGQQATLRCSPISGHTSVYWYQQALGLGLQFLLWYDEGEERNRGNFPPRFSGRQFPNYSSELNVNALELEDSALYLCASSPGPNTEAFFGQGTRLTVV.

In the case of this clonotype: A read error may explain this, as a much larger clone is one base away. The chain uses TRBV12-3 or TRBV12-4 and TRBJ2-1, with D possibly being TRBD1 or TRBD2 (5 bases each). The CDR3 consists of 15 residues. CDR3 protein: CASSQTKGTANEQLF. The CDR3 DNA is TGTGCCAGCAGTCAAACAAAAGGGACCGCGAATGAGCAGCTCTTC.

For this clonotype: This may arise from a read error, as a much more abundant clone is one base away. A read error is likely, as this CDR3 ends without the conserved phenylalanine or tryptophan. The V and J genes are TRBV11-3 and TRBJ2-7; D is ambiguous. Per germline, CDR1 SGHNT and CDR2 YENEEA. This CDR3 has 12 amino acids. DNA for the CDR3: TGTGCCAGCGGCTTCGGCCGCTACGAGCAGTACCTC. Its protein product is CASGFGRYEQYL.

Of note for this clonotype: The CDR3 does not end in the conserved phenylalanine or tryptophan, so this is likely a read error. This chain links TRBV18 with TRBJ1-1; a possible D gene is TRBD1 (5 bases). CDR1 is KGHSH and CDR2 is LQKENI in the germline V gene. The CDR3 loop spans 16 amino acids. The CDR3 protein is CASSLGQGNVGTGAFS. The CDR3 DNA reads TGTGCCAGCTCACTAGGACAAGGAAATGTGGGTACTGGAGCTTTCTCT.

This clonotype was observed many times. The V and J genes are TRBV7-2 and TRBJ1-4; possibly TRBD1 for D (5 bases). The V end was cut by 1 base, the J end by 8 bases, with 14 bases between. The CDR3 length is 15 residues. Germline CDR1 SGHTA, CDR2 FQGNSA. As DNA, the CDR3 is TGTGCCAGCAGCTTAGAGACAGCGGGCCAGGAAAAACTGTTTTTT. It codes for CASSLETAGQEKLFF.

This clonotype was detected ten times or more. The CDR3 DNA follows: TGTGCCAGCAGTTTATGGGAACAGGCGGAAAGTGAAAAACTGTTTTTT. Encoded protein: CASSLWEQAESEKLFF. The J gene is TRBJ1-4, the V gene TRBV28, with a possible D match to TRBD1 (5 bases). The CDR3 runs to 16 residues. The germline gives CDR1 MDHEN, CDR2 SYDVKM. Trimming left V 0 bases short and J 7 bases short, with 15 bases between.

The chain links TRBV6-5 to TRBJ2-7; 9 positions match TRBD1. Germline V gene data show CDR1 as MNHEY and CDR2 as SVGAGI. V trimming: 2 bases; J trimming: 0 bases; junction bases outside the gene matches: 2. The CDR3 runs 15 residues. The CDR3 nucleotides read TGTGCCAGCAGTTACGACAGGGGGTCCTCCTACGAGCAGTACTTC. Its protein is CASSYDRGSSYEQYF.

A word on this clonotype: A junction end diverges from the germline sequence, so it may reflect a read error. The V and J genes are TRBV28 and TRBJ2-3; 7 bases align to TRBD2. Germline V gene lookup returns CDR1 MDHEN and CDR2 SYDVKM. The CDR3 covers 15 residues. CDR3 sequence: CASIEGGPFADTLHF. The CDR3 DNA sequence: TGTGCCAGCATTGAGGGAGGGCCCTTCGCAGATACGCTGCATTTT.